Following are 3 T cell receptor beta chains from one sample sequenced in a study of blood T cells in healthy people across ages. The second PCR ran about 7 to 12 cycles with a sample-barcoded 5' primer and J-beta primers. Each CDR3 protein is one row after TCRdb ran MiXCR on the 5' RACE reads. Among hundreds of thousands of distinct CDR3 sequences listed, more than 20% were seen once. These same data were also listed under a study on T cells of mothers and their children.

The sequenced sample was blood. The receptors here all came from a boy younger than 18 in good health.

The J gene is TRBJ2-1, the V gene TRBV4-3, with 9 bases identical to TRBD2. V was clipped by 0 bases and J by 4 bases; unmatched bases: 7. The CDR3 runs 17 residues. Germline V gene data show CDR1 as LGHNA and CDR2 as YSLEER. This CDR3 reads CASSQDWSTSGYNEQFF. The CDR3 nucleotides are TGCGCCAGCAGCCAAGATTGGTCAACTAGCGGGTACAATGAGCAGTTCTTC.

This chain uses TRBV29-1 with TRBJ1-1; D gene ambiguous. Per germline, CDR1 SQVTM and CDR2 ANQGSEA. V lost 4 bases to trimming and J lost 0 bases, with 9 bases between them. The CDR3 is 13 residues long. The CDR3: CSVGSAMNTEAFF. The DNA of the CDR3 is TGCAGCGTTGGATCAGCCATGAACACTGAAGCTTTCTTT.

In nucleotides, the CDR3 is TGTGCCAGCAGCCAAGTTGGGACAGGGATCAATGAGCAGTTCTTC. Its protein is CASSQVGTGINEQFF. The rearrangement joins TRBV14 to TRBJ2-5; 9 nucleotides align to TRBD1. The DNA end is a closer match to TRBJ2-1, so the J assignment may be wrong. The CDR3 totals 15 residues. Germline V gene sequence: CDR1 SGHDN, CDR2 FVKESK.